The clone carrying this TCR beta chain was observed a handful of times. Its antigen remains unknown. Compared with germline, one end of the junction differs, possibly owing to a read error. Germline V gives CDR1 SEHNR, CDR2 FQNEAQ (reference sequence). The CDR3 loop spans 12 amino acids. The data stem from a study of cytomegalovirus exposure and HLA in healthy donors. In the PCR, 60 Vbeta and 13 Jbeta primers were used. Using immunoSEQ multiplex PCR, the repertoire was profiled, and TCRdb retains in-frame clones only, with some absent. The sample includes about 150,000 clones, roughly 72% of them seen just once. Regarding the study as a whole: Later findings reportedly placed an Asian-associated ancestry cluster below the approximately 670-donor mean for N-insertions. Donors were assumed by presence/absence analyses to have roughly uniform sequencing depth. Analysis performed later showed TCR beta chains linked to HLA being more clonally expanded than equally common others. Some V segments (TRBV6-2 and TRBV6-3 among them) were excluded as indistinguishable.

Input material: PBMCs. The chain carries TRBV7-9 and TRBJ2-7; D is unresolved. This TCR came from a man aged 25 to 40 in good health and CMV-seronegative. CDR3 nucleotides: TGTTCCAGCGAGGCAGTTTCCTACGAGCAGTACTTC. Amino acids: CSSEAVSYEQYF. Full variable domain (remainder filled in from reference TRBV7-9 and TRBJ2-7): DTGVSQNPRHKITKRGQNVTFRCDPISEHNRLYWYRQTLGQGPEFLTYFQNEAQLEKSRLLSDRFSAERPKGSFSTLEIQRTEQGDSAMYLCSSEAVSYEQYFGPGTRLTVT.